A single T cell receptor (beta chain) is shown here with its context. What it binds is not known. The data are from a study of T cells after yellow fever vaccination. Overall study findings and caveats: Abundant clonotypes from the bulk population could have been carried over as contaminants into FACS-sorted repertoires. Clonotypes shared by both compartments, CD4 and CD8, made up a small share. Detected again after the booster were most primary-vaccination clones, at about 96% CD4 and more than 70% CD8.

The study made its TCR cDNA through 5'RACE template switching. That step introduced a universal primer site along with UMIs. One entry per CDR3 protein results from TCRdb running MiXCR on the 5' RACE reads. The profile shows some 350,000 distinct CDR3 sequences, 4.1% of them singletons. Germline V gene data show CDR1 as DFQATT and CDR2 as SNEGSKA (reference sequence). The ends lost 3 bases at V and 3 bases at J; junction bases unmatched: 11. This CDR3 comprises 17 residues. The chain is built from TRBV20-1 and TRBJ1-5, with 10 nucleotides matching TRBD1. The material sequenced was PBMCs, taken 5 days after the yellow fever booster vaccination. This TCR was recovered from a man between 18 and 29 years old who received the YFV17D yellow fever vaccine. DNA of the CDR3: TGCAGTGCTAGGAGACTTCCGGGACAGGGGTACAATCAGCCCCAGCATTTT. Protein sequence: CSARRLPGQGYNQPQHF.